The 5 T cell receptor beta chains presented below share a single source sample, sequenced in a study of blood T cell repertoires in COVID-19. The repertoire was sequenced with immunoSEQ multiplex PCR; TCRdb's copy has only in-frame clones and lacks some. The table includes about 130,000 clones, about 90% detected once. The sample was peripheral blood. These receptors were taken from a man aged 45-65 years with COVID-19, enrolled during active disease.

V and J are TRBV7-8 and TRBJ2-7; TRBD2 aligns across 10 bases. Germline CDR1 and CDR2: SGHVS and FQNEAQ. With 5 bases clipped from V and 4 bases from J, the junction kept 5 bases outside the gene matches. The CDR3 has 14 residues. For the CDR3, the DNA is TGTGCCAGCAGCGCAGGACTAGCGGAGTACGAGCAGTACTTC. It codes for CASSAGLAEYEQYF.

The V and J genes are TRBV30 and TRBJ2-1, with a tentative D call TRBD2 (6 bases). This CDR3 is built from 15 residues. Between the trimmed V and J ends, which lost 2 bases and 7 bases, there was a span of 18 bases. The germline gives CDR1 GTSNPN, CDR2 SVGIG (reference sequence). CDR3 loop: CAWSPYYGSRNEQFF. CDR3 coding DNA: TGTGCCTGGAGTCCTTACTACGGGAGTCGGAATGAGCAGTTCTTC.

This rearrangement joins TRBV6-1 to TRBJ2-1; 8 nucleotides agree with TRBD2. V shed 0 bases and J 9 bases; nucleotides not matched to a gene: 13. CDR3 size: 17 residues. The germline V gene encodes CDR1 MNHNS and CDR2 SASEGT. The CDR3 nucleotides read TGTGCCAGCAGTGAAGCGCGCGTAACGGGAGGGCCCGGTGAGCAGTTCTTC. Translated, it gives CASSEARVTGGPGEQFF.

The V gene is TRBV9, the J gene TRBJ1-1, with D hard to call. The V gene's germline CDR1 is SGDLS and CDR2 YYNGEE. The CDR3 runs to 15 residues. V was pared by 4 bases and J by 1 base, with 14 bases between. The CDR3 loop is CASSPRWRENTEAFF. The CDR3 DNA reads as TGTGCCAGCAGCCCTCGTTGGAGGGAGAACACTGAAGCTTTCTTT.

In DNA, the CDR3 is TGTGCCAGCAGCGTAGACCCCGCCGGCAGGGCGAACAATGAGCAGTTCTTC. Its translation: CASSVDPAGRANNEQFF. The chain couples TRBV9 to TRBJ2-1; TRBD1 is a possible D gene (5 bases). The germline V and J ends were trimmed by 0 bases and 5 bases, with 18 bases remaining between them. Per the germline V gene, CDR1 is SGDLS and CDR2 is YYNGEE. This CDR3 is 17 amino acids long.